This T cell receptor beta chain emerged from a study of response to subunit inactivated influenza vaccine. One entry per CDR3 protein, called by TCRdb with MiXCR from the RT-PCR reads. Here the sample spans approximately 700,000 distinct CDR3 sequences, 14% being singletons. The germline V gene has CDR1 SGHVS and CDR2 FQNEAQ. The CDR3 is 16 amino acids. V lost 5 bases to trimming and J lost 5 bases; unmatched junction nucleotides: 8. Notes on the study in general: It was suggested by the authors that few new T cells are recruited by each seasonal influenza vaccination.

For this clonotype: What it recognizes is unknown.

Sequenced material: PBMCs from blood, taken approximately 15 days before vaccination. This receptor was taken from a man aged 50 to 60 who received an inactivated influenza vaccine. V gene TRBV7-8 combines with J gene TRBJ2-2; 10 positions match TRBD1. The CDR3 protein is CASSKTGTGVTGELFF. Here the CDR3 DNA reads TGTGCCAGCAGCAAAACCGGGACAGGGGTAACCGGGGAGCTGTTTTTT.